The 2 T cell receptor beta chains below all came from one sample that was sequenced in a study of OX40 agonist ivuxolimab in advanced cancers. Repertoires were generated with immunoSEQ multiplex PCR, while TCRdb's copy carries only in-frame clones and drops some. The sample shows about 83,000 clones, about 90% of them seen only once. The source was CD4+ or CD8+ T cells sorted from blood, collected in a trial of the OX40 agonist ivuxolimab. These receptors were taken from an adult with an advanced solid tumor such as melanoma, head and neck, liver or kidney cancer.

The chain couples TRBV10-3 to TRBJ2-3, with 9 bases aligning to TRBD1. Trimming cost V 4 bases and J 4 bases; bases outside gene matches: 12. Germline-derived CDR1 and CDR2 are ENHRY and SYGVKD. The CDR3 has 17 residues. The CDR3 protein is CAISAGTGYDGSDTQYF. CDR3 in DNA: TGTGCCATCAGTGCCGGGACAGGGTATGATGGCTCAGATACGCAGTATTTT.

This chain's CDR3 is CASSPTYGSYEQYF. For the CDR3, the DNA is TGCGCCAGCAGCCCAACATACGGGAGCTACGAGCAGTACTTC. V gene TRBV4-1 combines with J gene TRBJ2-7; TRBD2 is a possible D gene (6 bases). The CDR3 sequence is 14 residues long. The V end lost 4 bases, the J end lost 3 bases, and 13 bases lay between the germline ends. Germline CDR1 is MGHRA and CDR2 is YSYEKL.